The entry that follows covers one TCR beta chain sequence. Its antigen is unknown. The method was immunoSEQ multiplex PCR; TCRdb's version includes in-frame clones alone and lacks a portion of them. This table holds some 4,000 clones, roughly nine tenths found once. CDR1 is SGHVS and CDR2 is FNYEAQ in the germline V gene. The CDR3 runs 15 residues. V shed 4 bases and J shed 0 bases, with 11 bases lying between them. The record originates from a study of brain metastases from non-small cell lung cancer. Study outcomes and limitations: Expanded T-cell clones appeared in around 58% of brain metastases over primaries. Compared with primary tumors, brain metastases showed less T-cell infiltration. Metastases had sparse T cells but largely shared repertoires with primaries.

The TCR originated in a donor aged 40 or over with non-small cell lung cancer. The source material was primary lung tumor tissue. The rearrangement joins TRBV7-6 to TRBJ2-3, with a possible D match to TRBD2 (5 bases). The CDR3 here is CASSYGLPSTDTQYF. The CDR3 nucleotides are TGTGCCAGCAGCTACGGACTCCCTAGCACAGATACGCAGTATTTT.